This T cell receptor beta chain was captured in a study of regulatory T cells in long-lasting Graves disease. Study-wide context: Persistence in Graves' disease denoted antithyroid drug use beyond 5 years alongside positive TSH receptor antibodies.

This clonotype has at least ten counts. Trimming removed 2 bases from V and 3 bases from J, with 20 bases in between. The CDR3 has 17 residues. CDR1 is LNHNV, CDR2 YYDKDF, per germline (reference sequence). Researchers made TCR beta libraries by using iRepertoire HTBI primers and running Arm-PCR on CDR3 regions. TCRdb re-called the multiplex PCR reads through MiXCR, storing one row per CDR3 protein. The sample has 450,000 or so distinct CDR3 sequences, about 20% seen once. The time point denotes: persistent/refractory GD, antithyroid drugs over 5 years with positive TRAb. Extracted RNA from PBMCs served as the source of the TCR library. From each patient, around 8.7 milliliters of peripheral blood was drawn and collected into an EDTA anticoagulant tube.

This rearrangement joins TRBV15 to TRBJ2-7, with D tentatively TRBD2 (5 bases). This receptor was identified in a female donor with Graves disease. Source: peripheral blood mononuclear cells (PBMCs), taken when the disease was refractory, from a patient treated with antithyroid drugs. This CDR3 is CATSRLGMGGLNYEQYF. CDR3 bases: TGTGCCACCAGCAGACTAGGTATGGGCGGACTTAACTACGAGCAGTACTTC.